These 21 T cell receptor beta chains share one sample of origin, sequenced in a study of T cell changes during pregnancy in multiple sclerosis. Assay: immunoSEQ multiplex PCR; the TCRdb copy retains only in-frame clones and omits some. This sample has approximately 45,000 clones, with around 84% found just once. Source: CD4+ T cells from peripheral blood mononuclear cells, taken before pregnancy. The receptors were gathered from a female donor with multiple sclerosis, enrolled in a pregnancy study.

This clone was found a few times. This CDR3 is also generated by other DNA sequences in the sample. This chain links TRBV19 with TRBJ1-6; D gene ambiguous. Germline V gene lookup returns CDR1 LNHDA and CDR2 SQIVND (reference sequence). V was shortened by 3 bases and J by 8 bases, with 5 bases between the two germline ends. The CDR3 consists of 12 residues. CDR3 nucleotide sequence: TGTGCCAGTAGTATCCGAGATTCACCCCTCCACTTT. Amino acid sequence: CASSIRDSPLHF.

The genes are TRBV7-2 and TRBJ1-4; D is unclear. V dropped 4 bases and J dropped 2 bases, with 14 bases sitting between them. CDR3 size: 16 residues. Germline loops: CDR1 SGHTA, CDR2 FQGNSA. This chain's CDR3 is CASSSGGPSTNEKLFF. The DNA of the CDR3 is TGTGCCAGCAGCTCCGGAGGGCCTTCGACTAATGAAAAACTGTTTTTT.

The chain couples TRBV28 to TRBJ1-1, with TRBD1 identical over 8 bases. The J segment lost 5 bases and the V segment lost 4 bases, leaving 12 bases of the junction unmatched. Germline V CDR1 and CDR2: MDHEN, SYDVKM. The CDR3 covers 16 residues. This CDR3 is CASSSAADRGGTEAFF. As DNA, the CDR3 is TGTGCCAGCAGTTCCGCCGCCGACAGGGGAGGAACTGAAGCTTTCTTT.

CDR3 region: CASSQSDREQFF. The CDR3 nucleotides read TGTGCCAGCAGCCAATCCGACAGGGAGCAGTTCTTC. The rearrangement links TRBV4-2 to TRBJ2-1; perhaps TRBD1 as D (6 bases). Per the germline V gene, CDR1 is LGHNA and CDR2 is YNFKEQ. The V end was cut by 2 bases, the J end by 10 bases, with 9 bases between. This CDR3 comprises 12 residues.

V is TRBV12-5 and J is TRBJ2-7, with D possibly TRBD2 on 6 matching bases. The germline CDR1 and CDR2 sequences are LGHNT and FRNRAP. The CDR3 is 16 amino acids. Trimming cost V 0 bases and J 0 bases, with 12 bases left between them. The DNA for the CDR3 is TGTGCTAGTGGTTTGGTACTGGGGGGAAGCTCCTACGAGCAGTACTTC. It specifies CASGLVLGGSSYEQYF.

The J gene is TRBJ1-2, the V gene TRBV6-5, with TRBD1 matching over 7 bases. The CDR3 contains 13 residues. Germline V gene sequence: CDR1 MNHEY, CDR2 SVGAGI. Unmatched junction bases numbered 3, after V lost 4 bases and J lost 4 bases. The DNA of the CDR3 is TGTGCCAGCAGTTCTACAGGGGTCTATGGCTACACCTTC. Translating it yields CASSSTGVYGYTF.

Relative to its sample, this clone is medium-sized. The chain joins TRBV7-9 to TRBJ1-2; no firm D call. The germline V gene encodes CDR1 SEHNR and CDR2 FQNEAQ (reference sequence). The CDR3 extends over 17 amino acids. Trimming removed 5 bases from V and 2 bases from J, with 21 bases in between. The CDR3 spells CASSAGNYETINYGYTF. For the CDR3, the DNA is TGTGCCAGCAGCGCAGGAAATTACGAGACTATAAACTATGGCTACACCTTC.

The rearrangement links TRBV5-1 to TRBJ2-1; perhaps TRBD1 as D (6 bases). CDR1 SGHRS and CDR2 YFSETQ come from the germline V gene. CDR3 length equals 20 residues. V lost 3 bases and J lost 7, with 32 bases in between. The CDR3 region has the DNA TGCGCCAGCAGCTCCCTACGGCAGGGGACCTTTGGGGTGAGCGGAAATGAGCAGTTCTTC. This encodes CASSSLRQGTFGVSGNEQFF.

The DNA of the CDR3 is TGTGCCAGTAGTATGGACCCCCGGGATCCGAACACTGAAGCTTTCTTT. It encodes CASSMDPRDPNTEAFF. The rearrangement joins TRBV19 to TRBJ1-1; unclear D gene. Germline values: CDR1 LNHDA, CDR2 SQIVND (reference sequence). V was clipped by 3 bases and J by 1 base, with 15 bases between them. The CDR3 consists of 16 residues.

The chain uses TRBV27 and TRBJ1-5, with 9 bases that match TRBD1. Trimming removed 5 bases from V and 1 base from J; junction bases left unmatched: 6. Germline CDR1 and CDR2: MNHEY and SMNVEV (reference sequence). The CDR3 is made up of 16 amino acids. CDR3 loop: CASSPQTGGSNQPQHF. For the CDR3, the DNA is TGTGCCAGCAGTCCCCAGACAGGGGGAAGCAATCAGCCCCAGCATTTT.

The gene calls are TRBV11-2 and TRBJ1-4; 8 bases are shared with TRBD1. The CDR3 length is 18 residues. With V trimmed by 5 bases and J by 0 bases, 11 bases remained unmatched. Germline V CDR1 and CDR2: SGHAT, FQNNGV. The DNA for the CDR3 is TGTGCCAGCAGCAACACACAGGGGGGGATTGCAACTAATGAAAAACTGTTTTTT. Amino acid sequence: CASSNTQGGIATNEKLFF. Full variable domain (missing parts from reference TRBV11-2 and TRBJ1-4): EAGVAQSPRYKIIEKRQSVAFWCNPISGHATLYWYQQILGQGPKLLIQFQNNGVVDDSQLPKDRFSAERLKGVDSTLKIQPAKLEDSAVYLCASSNTQGGIATNEKLFFGSGTQLSVL.

This clone was seen more than once but under ten times. V is TRBV10-2 and J is TRBJ1-1, with D possibly being TRBD1 (6 bases). V lost 3 bases, J lost 1 base, and 12 bases lay in between. Germline V CDR1 and CDR2: WSHSY, SAAADI. The CDR3 is made up of 15 amino acids. This chain's CDR3 is CASSDAGVTNTEAFF. In DNA form, the CDR3 reads TGCGCCAGCAGTGACGCAGGGGTCACGAACACTGAAGCTTTCTTT.

V usage is TRBV5-1 and J usage is TRBJ2-3, with TRBD2 matching over 9 bases. The CDR3 sequence is 14 residues long. CDR1 and CDR2 from the germline V gene are SGHRS and YFSETQ. Trimming cost V 2 bases and J 3 bases; bases outside gene matches: 1. The CDR3 region has the DNA TGCGCCAGCAGCTTTGGACTAGCGACAGATACGCAGTATTTT. Translating gives CASSFGLATDTQYF. Full variable domain (rest looked up from reference TRBV5-1 and TRBJ2-3): KAGVTQTPRYLIKTRGQQVTLSCSPISGHRSVSWYQQTPGQGLQFLFEYFSETQRNKGNFPGRFSGRQFSNSRSEMNVSTLELGDSALYLCASSFGLATDTQYFGPGTRLTVL.

The chain is built from TRBV6-6 and TRBJ1-5, with TRBD1 matching over 9 bases. The CDR3 consists of 16 residues. In germline, CDR1 is MNHNY, CDR2 SVGAGI (reference sequence). Losses at the gene ends were 6 bases for V and 6 bases for J; bases not matched to a gene: 12. CDR3 amino acids: CASRHQLGTGLQPQHF. In nucleotides, the CDR3 is TGTGCCAGCAGACACCAACTGGGGACAGGGCTTCAGCCCCAGCATTTT.

J is TRBJ2-3 and V is TRBV10-1, with 10 nucleotides matching TRBD2. With 6 bases clipped from V and 5 bases from J, the junction kept 11 bases outside the gene matches. Germline CDR1 is WNHNN and CDR2 is SYGVQD (reference sequence). The CDR3 consists of 16 residues. CDR3 sequence reads: CASSLLAGAVEDTQYF. In DNA form, the CDR3 reads TGCGCCAGCAGCCTTCTAGCGGGGGCGGTTGAAGATACGCAGTATTTT.

The chain joins TRBV27 to TRBJ1-5; TRBD1 aligns across 11 bases. J was trimmed by 0 bases and V by 7 bases; bases with no gene match: 17. Per the germline V gene, CDR1 is MNHEY and CDR2 is SMNVEV (reference sequence). The CDR3 runs 20 residues. The CDR3 is CASNKFDRGQGDNSNQPQHF. CDR3 nucleotides: TGTGCCAGCAACAAGTTTGACCGGGGACAGGGGGATAATAGCAATCAGCCCCAGCATTTT.

The V gene is TRBV19, the J gene TRBJ2-7; 7 positions agree with TRBD1. Germline CDR1 and CDR2: LNHDA and SQIVND (reference sequence). This CDR3 region has 14 residues. The V and J ends lost 8 bases and 5 bases, in that order; junction bases with no gene match: 12. This CDR3 reads CASCQPGQTNEQYF. The CDR3 DNA sequence: TGTGCCAGTTGCCAACCGGGACAGACTAACGAGCAGTACTTC.

This chain links TRBV5-1 with TRBJ2-3; 12 nucleotides align to TRBD2. The CDR3 is 16 amino acids. Germline CDR1 SGHRS, CDR2 YFSETQ. V lost 7 bases and J lost 8; bases outside the gene matches: 14. CDR3 sequence reads: CASGGLAGSTIGTQYF. CDR3 DNA sequence: TGCGCCAGCGGGGGACTAGCGGGTTCGACGATCGGTACGCAGTATTTT.

The chain uses TRBV18 and TRBJ2-1; TRBD2 agrees at 8 bases. Germline V gene sequence: CDR1 KGHSH, CDR2 LQKENI. V lost 4 bases, J lost 7 bases, and 6 bases stayed unmatched. CDR3 length: 14 amino acids. In DNA form, the CDR3 reads TGTGCCAGCTCACTTACGGGGGGGTCAAATGAGCAGTTCTTC. This translates into CASSLTGGSNEQFF.

This clone has a single count. V gene TRBV19 combines with J gene TRBJ2-4; weak D call: TRBD1 (6 bases). The CDR3 has 13 residues. V lost 8 bases to trimming and J lost 8 bases, with 16 bases between them. Looked up from germline, CDR1 is LNHDA and CDR2 is SQIVND (reference sequence). As DNA, the CDR3 is TGTGCCAGTCTGGCTGACAGGACTGACATTCAGTACTTC. Protein sequence: CASLADRTDIQYF. Variable domain in full (rest from reference TRBV19 and TRBJ2-4): DGGITQSPKYLFRKEGQNVTLSCEQNLNHDAMYWYRQDPGQGLRLIYYSQIVNDFQKGDIAEGYSVSREKKESFPLTVTSAQKNPTAFYLCASLADRTDIQYFGAGTRLSVL.

This clone was counted only a few times. V is TRBV7-3 and J is TRBJ2-1; possibly TRBD2 for D (5 bases). The ends were cut back, 5 bases at V and 4 bases at J, with 12 bases in the middle. This CDR3 is built from 14 residues. Germline V gene data show CDR1 as SGHTA and CDR2 as FQGTGA. The CDR3 coding sequence is TGTGCCAGCAGCCGAGGACTTCAATACAATGAGCAGTTCTTC. It is translated as CASSRGLQYNEQFF.